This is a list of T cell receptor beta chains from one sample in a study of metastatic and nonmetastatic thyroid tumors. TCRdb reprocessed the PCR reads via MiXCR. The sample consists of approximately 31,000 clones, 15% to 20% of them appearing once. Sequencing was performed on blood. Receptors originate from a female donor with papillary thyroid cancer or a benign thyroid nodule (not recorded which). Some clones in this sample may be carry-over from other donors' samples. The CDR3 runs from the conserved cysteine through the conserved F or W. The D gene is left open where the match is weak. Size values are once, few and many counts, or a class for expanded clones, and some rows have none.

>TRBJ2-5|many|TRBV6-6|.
CASSYYSLDNQETQYF
TGTGCCAGCAGTTACTACTCTCTGGACAACCAAGAGACCCAGTACTTC
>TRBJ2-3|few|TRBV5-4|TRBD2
CASSLGMAGVSTDTQYF
TGTGCCAGCAGCTTGGGGATGGCGGGGGTAAGCACAGATACGCAGTATTTC
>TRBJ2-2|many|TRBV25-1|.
CASSTSRGNTGELFF
TGTGCCAGCTCCACTTCTCGGGGTAACACCGGGGAGCTGTTTTTT
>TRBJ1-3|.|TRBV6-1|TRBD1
CASSHLTGAGNTIYF
TGTGCCAGCAGTCACCTGACAGGGGCCGGAAACACCATATATTTT
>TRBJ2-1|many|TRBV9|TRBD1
CASSVNPPGQGYNEQFF
TGTGCCAGCAGCGTCAATCCCCCGGGACAGGGTTACAATGAGCAGTTCTTC
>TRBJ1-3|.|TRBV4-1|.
CASSQAGYSGNTIYF
TGCGCCAGCAGCCAAGCAGGATACTCTGGAAACACCATATATTTT
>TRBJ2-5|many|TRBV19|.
CASSWTARETQYF
TGTGCCAGTAGTTGGACAGCCCGAGAGACCCAGTACTTC
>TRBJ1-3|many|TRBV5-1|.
CASSPGRETGNTIYF
TGCGCCAGCAGCCCCGGGAGGGAGACTGGAAACACCATATATTTT
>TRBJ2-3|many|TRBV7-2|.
CASNLEATDTQYF
TGTGCCAGCAACTTAGAAGCTACAGATACGCAGTATTTT
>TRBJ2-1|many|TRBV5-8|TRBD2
CASSLRREGQFF
TGTGCCAGCAGCTTGAGGAGGGAGGGGCAGTTCTTC
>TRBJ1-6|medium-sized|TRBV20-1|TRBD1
CSASRGTGEDSPLHF
TGCAGTGCTAGCCGGGGGACAGGGGAGGATTCACCCCTCCACTTT
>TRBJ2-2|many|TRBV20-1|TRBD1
CSARHRGQVGELFF
TGCAGTGCTAGACACAGGGGGCAGGTCGGGGAGCTGTTTTTT
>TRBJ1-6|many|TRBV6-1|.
CAGAGRYNSPLHF
TGTGCCGGTGCCGGACGGTATAATTCACCCCTCCACTTT
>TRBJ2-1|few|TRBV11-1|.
CASSPTRVRGPNEQFF
TGTGCCAGCAGCCCAACGAGGGTTAGGGGTCCCAATGAGCAGTTCTTC
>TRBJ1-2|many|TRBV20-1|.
CSARHGAESNYGYTF
TGCAGTGCTAGGCACGGGGCAGAGAGTAACTATGGCTACACCTTC
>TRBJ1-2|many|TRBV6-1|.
CASSSPRSNYGYTF
TGTGCCAGCAGTTCGCCCAGGTCTAACTATGGCTACACCTTC
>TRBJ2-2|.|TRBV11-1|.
CASSFPPVGMNTGELFF
TGTGCCAGCAGCTTCCCACCGGTGGGCATGAACACCGGTGAGCTGTTTTTT
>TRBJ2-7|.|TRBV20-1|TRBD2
CSARQIAGAGSYEQYF
TGCAGTGCCAGGCAGATAGCGGGGGCGGGGTCCTACGAGCAGTACTTC
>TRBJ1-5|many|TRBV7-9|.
CASSSGPDLNQPQHF
TGTGCCAGCAGTTCTGGACCGGACTTGAATCAGCCCCAGCATTTT
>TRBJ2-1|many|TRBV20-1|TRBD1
CSASRGQGGFDEQFF
TGCAGTGCTAGTCGGGGACAGGGGGGTTTCGATGAGCAGTTCTTC
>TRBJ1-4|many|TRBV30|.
CAWSPWDGFNEKLFF
TGTGCCTGGAGCCCATGGGACGGTTTTAATGAAAAACTGTTTTTT
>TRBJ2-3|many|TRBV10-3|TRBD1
CAISEMTGGDTQYF
TGTGCCATCAGTGAGATGACAGGGGGGGATACGCAGTATTTT
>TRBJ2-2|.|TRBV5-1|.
CASSLRGAGELFF
TGCGCCAGCAGCTTAAGAGGGGCCGGGGAGCTGTTTTTT
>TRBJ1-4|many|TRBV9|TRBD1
CASSDPRTGGGINEKLFF
TGTGCCAGCAGCGACCCCCGGACAGGGGGCGGAATTAATGAAAAACTGTTTTTT
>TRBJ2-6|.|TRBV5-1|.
CASSPAPVANVLTF
TGCGCCAGCAGCCCCGCACCTGTGGCCAACGTCCTGACATTC
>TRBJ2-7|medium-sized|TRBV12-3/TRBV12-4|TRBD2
CASSLKALLAAPLYEQYF
TGTGCCAGCAGTTTAAAGGCCCTTCTAGCGGCGCCCTTGTACGAGCAGTACTTC
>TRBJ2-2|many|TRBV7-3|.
CASSLTSSRGHHNTGELFF
TGTGCCAGCAGCTTAACTTCCTCCCGGGGCCATCATAACACCGGGGAGCTGTTTTTT
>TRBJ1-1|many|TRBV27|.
CASSISKYTEAFF
TGTGCCAGCAGTATCTCCAAGTACACTGAAGCTTTCTTT
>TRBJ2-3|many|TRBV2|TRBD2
CASSPGTSSTDTQYF
TGTGCCAGCAGCCCCGGGACTAGCAGCACAGATACGCAGTATTTT
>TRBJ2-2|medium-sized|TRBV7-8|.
CASSWLARGELFF
TGTGCCAGCAGCTGGCTAGCACGGGGGGAGCTGTTTTTT
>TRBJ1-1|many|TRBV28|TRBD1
CASTGTGDTEAFF
TGTGCCAGCACCGGGACAGGGGACACTGAAGCTTTCTTT
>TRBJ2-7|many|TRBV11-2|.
CASSPASLGWAEQYF
TGTGCCAGCAGCCCGGCCAGCCTCGGGTGGGCCGAGCAGTACTTC
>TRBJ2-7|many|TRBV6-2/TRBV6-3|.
CASSQGMVYEQYF
TGTGCCAGCAGCCAGGGGATGGTCTACGAGCAGTACTTC
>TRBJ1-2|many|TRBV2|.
CASSVGRGPGYGYTF
TGTGCCAGCAGTGTGGGCCGCGGCCCGGGCTATGGCTACACCTTC
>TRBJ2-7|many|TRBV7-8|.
CASSRRDTIYEQYF
TGTGCCAGCAGCCGGCGGGACACCATTTACGAGCAGTACTTC
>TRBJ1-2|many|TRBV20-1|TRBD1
CSASFDRDYTF
TGCAGTGCTAGCTTCGACAGGGACTACACCTTC
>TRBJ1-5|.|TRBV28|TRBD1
CASSPKGQENQPQHF
TGTGCCAGCAGTCCCAAGGGACAGGAGAATCAGCCCCAGCATTTT
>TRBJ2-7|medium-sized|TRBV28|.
CASSRQIYEQYF
TGTGCCAGCAGCCGACAGATCTACGAGCAGTACTTC
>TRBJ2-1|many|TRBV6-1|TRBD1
CASSRQGAGYNEQFF
TGTGCCAGCAGTCGACAGGGGGCGGGTTACAATGAGCAGTTCTTC
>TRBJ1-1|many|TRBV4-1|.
CASSQDGAAMNTEAFF
TGCGCCAGCAGCCAAGATGGGGCAGCCATGAACACTGAAGCTTTCTTT
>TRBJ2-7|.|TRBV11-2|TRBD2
CASILAGGAYEQYF
TGTGCCAGCATCTTAGCGGGCGGGGCCTACGAGCAGTACTTC
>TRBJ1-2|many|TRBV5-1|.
CASSLGGAGYGYTF
TGCGCCAGCAGCTTGGGAGGGGCAGGCTATGGCTACACCTTC
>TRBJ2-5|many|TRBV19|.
CASSIIAEETQYF
TGTGCCAGTAGTATAATAGCGGAGGAGACCCAGTACTTC
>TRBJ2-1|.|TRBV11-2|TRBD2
CASSLGTSVGPGYNEQFF
TGTGCCAGCAGCCTCGGGACTAGCGTGGGGCCTGGTTACAATGAGCAGTTCTTC
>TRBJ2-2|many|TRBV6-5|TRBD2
CASSYSGSGVGGELFF
TGTGCCAGCAGTTACTCGGGGAGCGGGGTCGGCGGGGAGCTGTTTTTT
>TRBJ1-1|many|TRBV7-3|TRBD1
CASSLGQGTEAFF
TGTGCCAGCAGCTTGGGACAGGGAACTGAAGCTTTCTTT
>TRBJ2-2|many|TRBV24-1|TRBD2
CATSAAGADTGELFF
TGTGCCACCAGTGCAGCGGGGGCCGACACCGGGGAGCTGTTTTTT
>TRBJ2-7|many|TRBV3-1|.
CASSQVRSSYEQYF
TGTGCCAGCAGCCAAGTAAGGTCGTCCTACGAGCAGTACTTC
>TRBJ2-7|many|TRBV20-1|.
CSARKGIAYEQYF
TGCAGTGCTAGAAAGGGTATTGCCTACGAGCAGTACTTC
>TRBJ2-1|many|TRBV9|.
CASSEDLGFYNEQFF
TGTGCCAGCAGCGAGGACCTGGGGTTTTACAATGAGCAGTTCTTC
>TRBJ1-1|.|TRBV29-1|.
CSVVLPYGAGGAEAFF
TGCAGCGTTGTACTGCCCTATGGGGCCGGGGGGGCTGAAGCTTTCTTT
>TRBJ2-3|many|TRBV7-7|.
CASSLVEGDGNTQYF
TGTGCTAGCAGCTTAGTGGAGGGGGACGGGAATACGCAGTATTTT
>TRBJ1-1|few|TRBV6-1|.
CASRQGFTEAFF
TGTGCCAGCAGGCAAGGGTTCACTGAAGCTTTCTTT
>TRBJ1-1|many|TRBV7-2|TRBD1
CASSPPRGANTEAFF
TGTGCCAGCAGCCCCCCCAGGGGGGCGAACACTGAAGCTTTCTTT